This note documents a single T cell receptor beta chain sequence. No antigen is known for it. In germline, CDR1 is ENHRY, CDR2 SYGVKD. The CDR3 sequence is 12 residues long. The V end was cut by 10 bases, the J end by 5 bases, with 14 bases between. The sample belongs to a study of blood T cells in healthy people across ages. Donors were healthy Caucasian individuals from Russia aged roughly 6 to 90. Total RNA, at least 5 micrograms per sample, came from PBMCs. Study results and caveats: Getting older went along with TCR beta diversity per million T cells dropping roughly linearly.

Primers used in a second PCR of about 6 to 11 cycles were a sample-barcoded 5' primer and a J-beta primer mix. Each cDNA molecule was tagged by a template-switch adaptor with 12 random nucleotides. TCRdb ran MiXCR on the 5' RACE reads and lists one entry per CDR3 protein. The table has approximately 810,000 distinct CDR3 sequences, 29% seen once. The specimen was blood. The J gene is TRBJ2-5, the V gene TRBV10-3, with TRBD2 as a possible D gene (5 bases). This sequence originates from a woman aged 80 or older in good health. The CDR3: CATSPGKETQYF. For the CDR3, the DNA is TGTGCCACCAGCCCCGGGAAGGAGACCCAGTACTTC.